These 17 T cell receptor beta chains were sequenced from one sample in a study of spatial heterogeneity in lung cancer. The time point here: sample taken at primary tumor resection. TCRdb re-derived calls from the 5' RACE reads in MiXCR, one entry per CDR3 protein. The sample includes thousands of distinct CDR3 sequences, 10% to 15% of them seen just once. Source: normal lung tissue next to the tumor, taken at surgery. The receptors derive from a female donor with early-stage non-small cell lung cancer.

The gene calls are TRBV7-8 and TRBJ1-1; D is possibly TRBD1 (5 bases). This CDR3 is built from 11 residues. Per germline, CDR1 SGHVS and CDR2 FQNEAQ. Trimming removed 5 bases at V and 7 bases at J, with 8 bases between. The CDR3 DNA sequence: TGTGCCAGCAGCCACGGGGGTGAAGCTTTCTTT. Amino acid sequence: CASSHGGEAFF.

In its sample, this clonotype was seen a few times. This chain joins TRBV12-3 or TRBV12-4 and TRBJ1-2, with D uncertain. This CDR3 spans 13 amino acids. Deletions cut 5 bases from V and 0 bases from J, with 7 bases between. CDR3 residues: CASSSSTNYGYTF. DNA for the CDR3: TGTGCCAGCAGTAGCAGTACTAACTATGGCTACACCTTC.

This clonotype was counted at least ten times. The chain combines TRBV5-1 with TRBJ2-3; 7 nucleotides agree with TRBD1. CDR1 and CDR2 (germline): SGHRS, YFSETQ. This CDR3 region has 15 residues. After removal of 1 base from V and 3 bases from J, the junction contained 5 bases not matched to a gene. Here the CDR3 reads CASSLMTGITDTQYF. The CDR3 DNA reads TGCGCCAGCAGCTTGATGACAGGGATAACAGATACGCAGTATTTT.

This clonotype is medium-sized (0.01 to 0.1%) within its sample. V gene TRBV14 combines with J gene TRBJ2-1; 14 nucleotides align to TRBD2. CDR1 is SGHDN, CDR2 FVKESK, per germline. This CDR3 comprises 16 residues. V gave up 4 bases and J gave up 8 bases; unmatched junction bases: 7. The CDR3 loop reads CASSPGLAGGTYEQFF. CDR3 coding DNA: TGTGCCAGCAGCCCTGGACTAGCGGGAGGAACATATGAGCAGTTCTTC. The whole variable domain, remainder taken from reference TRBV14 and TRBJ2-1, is EAGVTQFPSHSVIEKGQTVTLRCDPISGHDNLYWYRRVMGKEIKFLLHFVKESKQDESGMPNNRFLAERTGGTYSTLKVQPAELEDSGVYFCASSPGLAGGTYEQFFGPGTRLTVL.

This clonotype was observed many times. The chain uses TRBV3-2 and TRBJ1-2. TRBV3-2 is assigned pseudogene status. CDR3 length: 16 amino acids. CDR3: CARHDCPAGPNYGYTF. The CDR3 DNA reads TGTGCCAGACATGACTGCCCAGCGGGGCCGAACTATGGCTACACCTTC.

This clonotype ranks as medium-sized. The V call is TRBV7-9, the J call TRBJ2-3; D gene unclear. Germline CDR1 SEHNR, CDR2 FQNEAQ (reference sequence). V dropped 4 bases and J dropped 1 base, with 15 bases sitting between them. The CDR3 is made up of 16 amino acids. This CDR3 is CASSSPLSGGTDTQYF. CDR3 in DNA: TGTGCCAGCAGCTCCCCTCTCTCCGGAGGCACAGATACGCAGTATTTT. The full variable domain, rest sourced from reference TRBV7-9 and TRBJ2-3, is DTGVSQNPRHKITKRGQNVTFRCDPISEHNRLYWYRQTLGQGPEFLTYFQNEAQLEKSRLLSDRFSAERPKGSFSTLEIQRTEQGDSAMYLCASSSPLSGGTDTQYFGPGTRLTVL.

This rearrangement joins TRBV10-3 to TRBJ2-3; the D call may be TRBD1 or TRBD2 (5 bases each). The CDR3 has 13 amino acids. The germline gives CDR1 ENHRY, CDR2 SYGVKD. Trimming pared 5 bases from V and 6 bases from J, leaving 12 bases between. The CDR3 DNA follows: TGTGCCATCAGTCCGCATGGGGGTGATACGCAGTATTTT. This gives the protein CAISPHGGDTQYF.

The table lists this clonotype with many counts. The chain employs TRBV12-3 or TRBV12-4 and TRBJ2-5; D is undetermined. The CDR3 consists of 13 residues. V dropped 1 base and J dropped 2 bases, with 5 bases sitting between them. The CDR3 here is CASSLGFQETQYF. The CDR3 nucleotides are TGTGCCAGCAGTTTAGGATTTCAAGAGACCCAGTACTTC.

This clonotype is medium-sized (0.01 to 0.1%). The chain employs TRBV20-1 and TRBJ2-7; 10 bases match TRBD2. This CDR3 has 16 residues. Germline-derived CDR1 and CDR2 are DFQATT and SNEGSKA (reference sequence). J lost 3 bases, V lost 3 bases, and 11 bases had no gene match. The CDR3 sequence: CSARDPASGRGYEQYF. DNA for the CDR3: TGCAGTGCTAGGGACCCCGCTAGCGGGAGAGGCTACGAGCAGTACTTC.

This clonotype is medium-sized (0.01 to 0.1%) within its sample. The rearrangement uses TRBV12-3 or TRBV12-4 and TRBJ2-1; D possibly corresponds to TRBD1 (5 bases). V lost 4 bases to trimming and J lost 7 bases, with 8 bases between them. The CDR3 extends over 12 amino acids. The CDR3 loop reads CASSYKGNEQFF. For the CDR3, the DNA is TGTGCCAGCAGTTATAAGGGGAATGAGCAGTTCTTC.

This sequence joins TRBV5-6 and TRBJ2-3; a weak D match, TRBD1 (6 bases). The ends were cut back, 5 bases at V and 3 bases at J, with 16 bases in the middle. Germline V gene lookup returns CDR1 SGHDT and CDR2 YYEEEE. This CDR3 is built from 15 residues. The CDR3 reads CASSYAATGTDTQYF. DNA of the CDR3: TGTGCCAGCAGTTACGCAGCCACAGGGACAGATACGCAGTATTTT.

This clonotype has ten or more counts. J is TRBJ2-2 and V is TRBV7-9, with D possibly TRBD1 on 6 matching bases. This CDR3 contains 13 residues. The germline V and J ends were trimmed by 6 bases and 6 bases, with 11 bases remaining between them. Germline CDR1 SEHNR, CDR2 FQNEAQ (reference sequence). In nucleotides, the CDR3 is TGTGCCAGCAGGCAACAGGGTCCCGGGGAGCTGTTTTTT. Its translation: CASRQQGPGELFF.

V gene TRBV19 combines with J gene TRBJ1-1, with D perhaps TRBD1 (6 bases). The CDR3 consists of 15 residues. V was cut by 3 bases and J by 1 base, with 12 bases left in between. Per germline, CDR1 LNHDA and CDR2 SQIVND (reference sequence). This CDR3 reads CASSIQGTANTEAFF. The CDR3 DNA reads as TGTGCCAGTAGTATCCAGGGGACGGCGAACACTGAAGCTTTCTTT. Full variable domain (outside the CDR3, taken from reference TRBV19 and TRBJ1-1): DGGITQSPKYLFRKEGQNVTLSCEQNLNHDAMYWYRQDPGQGLRLIYYSQIVNDFQKGDIAEGYSVSREKKESFPLTVTSAQKNPTAFYLCASSIQGTANTEAFFGQGTRLTVV.

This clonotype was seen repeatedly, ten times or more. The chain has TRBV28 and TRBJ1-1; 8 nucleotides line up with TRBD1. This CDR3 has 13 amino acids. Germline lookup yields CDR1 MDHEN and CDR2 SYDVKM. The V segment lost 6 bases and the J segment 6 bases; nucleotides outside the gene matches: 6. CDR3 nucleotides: TGTGCCAGCAGGCCAGGGGGCTGGGCTGAAGCTTTCTTT. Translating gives CASRPGGWAEAFF.

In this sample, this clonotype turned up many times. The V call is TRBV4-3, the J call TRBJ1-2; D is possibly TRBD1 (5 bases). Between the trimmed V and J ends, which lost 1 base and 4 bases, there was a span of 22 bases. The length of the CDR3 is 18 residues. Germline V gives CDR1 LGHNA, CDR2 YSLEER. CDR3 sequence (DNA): TGCGCCAGCAGCCAAGTTAGGAGGGGCCTCCTGGCGTGCTATGGCTACACCTTC. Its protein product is CASSQVRRGLLACYGYTF.

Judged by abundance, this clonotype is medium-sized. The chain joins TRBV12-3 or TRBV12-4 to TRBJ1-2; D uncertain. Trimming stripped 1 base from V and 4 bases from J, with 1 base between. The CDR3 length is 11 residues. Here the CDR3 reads CASSLVYGYTF. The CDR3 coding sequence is TGTGCCAGCAGTTTAGTCTATGGCTACACCTTC.

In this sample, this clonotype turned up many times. The CDR3 nucleotides are TGTGCCAGCAGCTCCGGACCAGGACAGGGTTTGGAGCCCCAGCATTTT. Its translation: CASSSGPGQGLEPQHF. The J gene is TRBJ1-5, the V gene TRBV5-5; TRBD1 matches 8 bases. The germline V gene has CDR1 SGHKS and CDR2 YYEKEE (reference sequence). The trim removed 3 bases at V and 8 bases at J, leaving 13 bases unmatched. The CDR3 is 16 amino acids. Combining the CDR3 with reference TRBV5-5 and TRBJ1-5 gives the whole variable domain DAGVTQSPTHLIKTRGQQVTLRCSPISGHKSVSWYQQVLGQGPQFIFQYYEKEERGRGNFPDRFSARQFPNYSSELNVNALLLGDSALYLCASSSGPGQGLEPQHFGDGTRLSIL.